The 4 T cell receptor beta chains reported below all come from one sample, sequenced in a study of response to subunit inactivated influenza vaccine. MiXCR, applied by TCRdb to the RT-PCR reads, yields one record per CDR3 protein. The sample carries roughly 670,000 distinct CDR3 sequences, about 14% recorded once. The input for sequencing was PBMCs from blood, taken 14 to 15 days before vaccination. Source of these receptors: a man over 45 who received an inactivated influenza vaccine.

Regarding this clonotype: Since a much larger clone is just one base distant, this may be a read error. CDR3 nucleotide sequence: TGTTCCAGCAGCTTAGCCTACTTCACAGATACGCAGTATTTT. It yields the protein CSSSLAYFTDTQYF. This chain connects TRBV7-9 to TRBJ2-3, with D unclear. Germline assignment: CDR1 SEHNR and CDR2 FQNEAQ (reference sequence). The length of the CDR3 is 14 residues.

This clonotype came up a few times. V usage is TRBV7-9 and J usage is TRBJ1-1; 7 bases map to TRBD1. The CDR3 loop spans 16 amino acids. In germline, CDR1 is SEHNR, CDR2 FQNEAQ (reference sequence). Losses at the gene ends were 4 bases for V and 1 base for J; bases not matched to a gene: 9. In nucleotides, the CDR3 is TGTGCCAGCAGCTCGGGGATAGGACAGGCGAACACTGAAGCTTTCTTT. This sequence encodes CASSSGIGQANTEAFF.

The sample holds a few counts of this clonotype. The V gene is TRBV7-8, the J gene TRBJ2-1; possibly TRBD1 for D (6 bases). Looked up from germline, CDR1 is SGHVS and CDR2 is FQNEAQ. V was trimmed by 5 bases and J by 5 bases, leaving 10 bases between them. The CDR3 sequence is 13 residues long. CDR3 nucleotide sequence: TGTGCCAGCAGCCTACGACAGGACAATGAGCAGTTCTTC. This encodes CASSLRQDNEQFF.

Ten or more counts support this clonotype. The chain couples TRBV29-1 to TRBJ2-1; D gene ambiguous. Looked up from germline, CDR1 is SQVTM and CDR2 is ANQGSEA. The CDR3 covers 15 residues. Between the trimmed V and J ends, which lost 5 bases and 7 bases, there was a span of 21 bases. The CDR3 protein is CSVFKGRTVGNEQFF. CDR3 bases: TGCAGCGTTTTTAAAGGTAGAACAGTTGGGAATGAGCAGTTCTTC.